One sample yielded the 11 T cell receptor beta chains listed below, sequenced in a study of CXCR3-negative and CXCR3-positive naive CD8 T cells. Through 5' RACE with UMI labels, the TRB cDNA libraries were prepared. TCRdb re-called the 5' RACE reads; every CDR3 protein appears as one record, without DNA. Its listing shows some 130,000 distinct CDR3 sequences. Sequenced material: naive CXCR3- CD8+ T cells from blood. Stated subset: CD45RO-CCR7+CD27+CD95- naive CD8+ T cells lacking CXCR3 (TNR3-). Receptors originate from a human donor in good health. Some clones in this sample may be carry-over from other donors' samples.

The rearrangement joins TRBV5-1 to TRBJ2-2; the D gene TCRdb calls, TRBD2, cannot be checked with no DNA. CDR1 is SGHRS and CDR2 is YFSETQ in the germline V gene. This CDR3 region has 18 residues. CDR3 loop: CASSLEVAGALNTGELFF.

The chain employs TRBV6-2 or TRBV6-3 and TRBJ2-3; TCRdb returns TRBD1, unconfirmable since there is no DNA. The CDR3 is made up of 15 amino acids. Germline CDR1 and CDR2: MNHEY and SVGEGT. CDR3 protein: CASRAWAESTDTQYF.

This chain joins TRBV29-1 and TRBJ2-7; lacking DNA, the TRBD1 call made by TCRdb goes unchecked. In germline, CDR1 is SQVTM, CDR2 ANQGSEA. The CDR3 has 14 amino acids. This CDR3 reads CSVEYQHMGHEQYF.

The genes are TRBV29-1 and TRBJ2-1. The CDR3 contains 12 residues. Germline CDR1 SQVTM, CDR2 ANQGSEA. CDR3 region: CSVGRSYNEQFF.

The CDR3 region is CASSHRDKISSYNEQFF. This chain joins TRBV6-6 and TRBJ2-1. CDR1 is MNHNY and CDR2 is SVGAGI in the germline V gene (reference sequence). The CDR3 extends over 17 amino acids.

The rearrangement joins TRBV7-3 to TRBJ2-2; TCRdb lists TRBD1, though no DNA is available to test this call. Germline values: CDR1 SGHTA, CDR2 FQGTGA. The CDR3 loop spans 18 amino acids. CDR3 sequence reads: CASSPRDLGTGNTGELFF.

This chain links TRBV6-5 with TRBJ2-5; checking the TCRdb D call of TRBD1 is not possible without DNA. Germline values: CDR1 MNHEY, CDR2 SVGAGI. This CDR3 has 13 amino acids. This CDR3 reads CATSGGLEETQYF.

The chain joins TRBV25-1 to TRBJ2-7; TCRdb names TRBD2, which stays unverified in the absence of DNA. The CDR3 loop spans 15 amino acids. Germline lookup yields CDR1 MGHDK and CDR2 SYGVNS. The CDR3: CASSDPGTSVHEQYF.

The chain is built from TRBV7-2 and TRBJ2-7. CDR3 length: 14 residues. The V gene's germline CDR1 is SGHTA and CDR2 FQGNSA. CDR3 protein: CASSFVEASYEQYF.

This chain links TRBV21-1 with TRBJ1-5; the TRBD1 assignment by TCRdb is unverifiable without DNA. TRBV21-1 counts as a pseudogene. The CDR3 runs 16 residues. CDR3 protein: CASSKRAGQPNQPQHF.

The chain links TRBV6-2 or TRBV6-3 to TRBJ1-1. Germline V gives CDR1 MNHEY, CDR2 SVGEGT. This CDR3 has 13 residues. CDR3: CASSLLLNTEAFF.